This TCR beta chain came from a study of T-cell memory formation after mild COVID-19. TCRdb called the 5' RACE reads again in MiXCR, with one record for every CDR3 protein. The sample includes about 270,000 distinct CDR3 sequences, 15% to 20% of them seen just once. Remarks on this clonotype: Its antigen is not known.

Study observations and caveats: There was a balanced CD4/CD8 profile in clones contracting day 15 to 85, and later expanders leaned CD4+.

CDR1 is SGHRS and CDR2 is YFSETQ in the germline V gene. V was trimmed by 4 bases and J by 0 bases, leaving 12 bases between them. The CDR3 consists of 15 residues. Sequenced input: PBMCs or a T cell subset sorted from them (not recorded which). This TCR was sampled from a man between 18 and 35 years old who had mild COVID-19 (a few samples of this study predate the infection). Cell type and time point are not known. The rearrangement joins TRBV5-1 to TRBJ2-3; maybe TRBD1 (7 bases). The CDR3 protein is CASSQGGLSTDTQYF. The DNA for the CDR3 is TGCGCCAGCAGCCAGGGGGGTCTTAGCACAGATACGCAGTATTTT.